This is a list of T cell receptor beta chains from one sample in a study of T cell responses to AZD1222 COVID-19 vaccine. Assay used: immunoSEQ multiplex PCR; TCRdb lists only in-frame clones, some missing. The table shows approximately 91,000 clones, with approximately 89% occurring only once. The sequencing used peripheral blood, collected 28 days after the second AZD1222 dose. Source of these receptors: an adult who received the AZD1222 COVID-19 vaccine. Both conserved end residues are part of each CDR3. Each record gives: V gene, J gene, D gene, clone size, CDR3 protein, CDR3 DNA. A D gene is named only where the DNA matches it firmly. Some rows have no size entry. The others give once, few or many, or a class for an expanded clone.

V gene: TRBV6-5
J gene: TRBJ1-2
D gene: NA
clone size: NA
CDR3 protein: CASRGDLVRTYGYTF
CDR3 DNA: TGTGCCAGCAGGGGAGATCTCGTCCGCACCTATGGCTACACCTTC

V gene: TRBV9
J gene: TRBJ2-2
D gene: TRBD2
clone size: NA
CDR3 protein: CASSSRLAENTGELFF
CDR3 DNA: TGTGCCAGCAGCTCAAGACTAGCGGAAAACACCGGGGAGCTGTTTTTT

V gene: TRBV4-3
J gene: TRBJ2-3
D gene: TRBD2
clone size: NA
CDR3 protein: CASSKRLAGDLGPDTQYF
CDR3 DNA: TGCGCCAGCAGCAAAAGACTAGCGGGAGATCTCGGCCCAGATACGCAGTATTTT

V gene: TRBV5-1
J gene: TRBJ1-2
D gene: NA
clone size: NA
CDR3 protein: CASSFGDFGYTF
CDR3 DNA: TGCGCCAGCAGCTTTGGAGATTTTGGCTACACCTTC

V gene: TRBV19
J gene: TRBJ1-1
D gene: NA
clone size: NA
CDR3 protein: CASSIKGRGSEAFF
CDR3 DNA: TGTGCCAGTAGTATAAAAGGGAGAGGCTCTGAAGCTTTCTTT

V gene: TRBV6-5
J gene: TRBJ1-1
D gene: NA
clone size: NA
CDR3 protein: CASTTREFLNTEAFF
CDR3 DNA: TGTGCCAGCACCACAAGAGAATTTTTGAACACTGAAGCTTTCTTT

V gene: TRBV27
J gene: TRBJ2-5
D gene: NA
clone size: once
CDR3 protein: CASSFDRQETQYF
CDR3 DNA: TGTGCCAGCAGTTTCGACAGGCAAGAGACCCAGTACTTC

V gene: TRBV3-1/TRBV3-2
J gene: TRBJ2-5
D gene: TRBD2
clone size: NA
CDR3 protein: CASSPTSGSQETQYF
CDR3 DNA: TGTGCCAGCAGCCCGACTAGCGGGAGTCAAGAGACCCAGTACTTC

V gene: TRBV18
J gene: TRBJ2-5
D gene: NA
clone size: NA
CDR3 protein: CASSRGDQGETQYF
CDR3 DNA: TGTGCCAGCAGCCGAGGGGACCAGGGAGAGACCCAGTACTTC

V gene: TRBV5-5
J gene: TRBJ2-3
D gene: NA
clone size: NA
CDR3 protein: CASSLSPVGTDTQYF
CDR3 DNA: TGTGCCAGCAGCTTGTCCCCGGTCGGCACAGATACGCAGTATTTT

V gene: TRBV7-9
J gene: TRBJ2-7
D gene: NA
clone size: NA
CDR3 protein: CASSLGDHEQYF
CDR3 DNA: TGTGCCAGCAGCTTAGGGGACCACGAGCAGTACTTC